These T cell receptor beta chains were read from a single sample in a study of breast tumors, draining lymph nodes, adjacent tissues. TCRdb called the multiplex PCR reads again in MiXCR, with one record for every CDR3 protein. Among approximately 280,000 distinct CDR3 sequences, over 30% were seen once, and the ten largest hold 0.85% to 1.3%. Source material: axillary lymph node tissue. Receptors originate from a female donor with breast cancer. Some clones in this sample may be carry-over from other donors' samples. CDR3s include the opening cysteine and the closing phenylalanine or tryptophan. Each record gives: D gene, clone size, J gene, V gene, CDR3 protein, CDR3 DNA. D genes are given only for firm matches. The listing skips clone size in some rows; elsewhere it reads once, few, many or a size class.

TRBD1 | many | TRBJ1-5 | TRBV20-1 | CSASRGQQGQPQHF | TGCAGTGCTAGTCGGGGACAGCAGGGTCAGCCCCAGCATTTT
. | many | TRBJ2-7 | TRBV12-3/TRBV12-4 | CASSHHAGSINEQYF | TGTGCCAGCAGTCACCACGCGGGATCTATCAACGAGCAGTACTTC
TRBD2 | many | TRBJ2-1 | TRBV4-3 | CASSPGETSGYNEQFF | TGCGCCAGCAGTCCCGGAGAGACTAGCGGGTACAATGAGCAGTTCTTC
. | . | TRBJ1-5 | TRBV29-1 | CSARAGPGNQPQHF | TGCAGCGCTCGAGCCGGCCCAGGCAATCAGCCCCAGCATTTT
. | many | TRBJ2-3 | TRBV20-1 | CSAPHRRPLRSDTQYF | TGCAGTGCCCCCCACCGGAGACCCCTAAGGTCAGATACGCAGTATTTT
. | few | TRBJ1-1 | TRBV20-1 | CSARSGDTEAFF | TGCAGTGCTAGATCCGGGGACACTGAAGCTTTCTTT
. | many | TRBJ1-2 | TRBV20-1 | CSARDLQGRTNYGYTF | TGCAGTGCTAGAGATCTGCAGGGGAGAACTAACTATGGCTACACCTTC
. | . | TRBJ2-3 | TRBV19 | CAWSATNPTLTDTQYF | TGTGCCTGGAGTGCGACTAATCCCACACTCACAGATACGCAGTATTTT
. | many | TRBJ1-4 | TRBV25-1 | CASSEPGGNEKLFF | TGTGCCAGCAGTGAACCTGGCGGGAATGAAAAACTGTTTTTT
. | many | TRBJ2-2 | TRBV6-5 | CASRQLVSTGELFF | TGTGCCAGCAGACAACTAGTGAGCACCGGGGAGCTGTTTTTT
. | . | TRBJ1-6 | TRBV6-2/TRBV6-3 | CASSYSRGRDSPLHF | TGTGCCAGCAGTTACTCGAGAGGAAGGGATTCACCCCTCCACTTT
TRBD2 | many | TRBJ2-5 | TRBV4-1 | CASRGGLAGQETQYF | TGCGCCAGCAGGGGGGGACTAGCGGGGCAAGAGACCCAGTACTTC
TRBD2 | many | TRBJ2-6 | TRBV7-9 | CASSLAGASGANVLTF | TGTGCCAGCAGCCTAGCGGGAGCGTCTGGGGCCAACGTCCTGACTTTC
TRBD2 | . | TRBJ2-4 | TRBV20-1 | CSAMKRGGVDIQYF | TGCAGTGCTATGAAGCGGGGGGGGGTGGACATTCAGTACTTC
TRBD2 | few | TRBJ2-4 | TRBV19 | CASSTLAGGTLAKNIQYF | TGTGCCAGTAGCACTCTAGCGGGAGGGACCTTAGCCAAAAACATTCAGTACTTC
. | many | TRBJ1-2 | TRBV20-1 | CSARPWDYGYTF | TGCAGTGCGAGGCCTTGGGACTATGGCTACACCTTC
TRBD2 | many | TRBJ2-7 | TRBV14 | CASSQSGRARSYEQYF | TGTGCCAGCAGCCAAAGCGGGAGGGCCCGATCCTACGAGCAGTACTTC
TRBD2 | many | TRBJ2-1 | TRBV19 | CASSSTSGSSYNEQFF | TGTGCCAGTAGTTCAACTAGCGGGAGCTCCTACAATGAGCAGTTCTTC
TRBD2 | many | TRBJ2-3 | TRBV4-2 | CASSGGRGADTQYF | TGTGCCAGCAGCGGCGGGAGGGGAGCAGATACGCAGTATTTT
. | many | TRBJ2-3 | TRBV5-1 | CASSLDGLARTDTQYF | TGCGCCAGCAGCTTGGACGGACTCGCTCGCACAGATACGCAGTATTTT
. | once | TRBJ1-5 | TRBV20-1 | CSARDPGLAGWQPQHF | TGCAGTGCTAGAGATCCAGGACTAGCGGGATGGCAGCCCCAGCATTTT
. | . | TRBJ1-1 | TRBV7-9 | CASNSLTVEAFF | TGTGCCAGCAACTCCCTTACAGTTGAAGCTTTCTTT
TRBD1 | many | TRBJ2-1 | TRBV13 | CASSSIETGRMEQFF | TGTGCCAGCAGCTCCATTGAGACAGGGAGAATGGAGCAGTTCTTC
. | . | TRBJ2-7 | TRBV4-2 | CASSQDWGDPTLGLEQYF | TGTGCCAGCAGCCAAGATTGGGGGGACCCGACTCTAGGGCTCGAGCAGTACTTC
. | many | TRBJ2-5 | TRBV20-1 | CSASSSGRETQYF | TGCAGTGCTTCATCTTCGGGCCGAGAGACCCAGTACTTC
TRBD2 | many | TRBJ2-7 | TRBV20-1 | CSAVIAGAPSYEQYF | TGCAGTGCTGTCATAGCGGGAGCCCCCTCCTACGAGCAGTACTTC
TRBD1 | many | TRBJ2-7 | TRBV29-1 | CSVAGQLVTNEQYF | TGCAGCGTTGCGGGACAGCTGGTTACTAACGAGCAGTACTTC
TRBD2 | many | TRBJ2-7 | TRBV14 | CASSQDSSGSREQYF | TGTGCCAGCAGCCAAGACTCGAGCGGGAGTCGGGAGCAGTACTTC